Listed below are T cell receptor beta chains from one sample, sequenced in a study of T cell responses to AZD1222 COVID-19 vaccine. Assay used: immunoSEQ multiplex PCR; TCRdb lists only in-frame clones, some missing. Of roughly 100,000 clones in the sample, around 90% are singletons; the top ten hold approximately 1.2%. Sequenced here: peripheral blood, sampled on day 0 of AZD1222 vaccination. The receptors were gathered from an adult in good health. Each CDR3 is given with its conserved first and last residue. Each record gives: clone size, D gene, V gene, J gene, CDR3 DNA, CDR3 protein. A D gene is named only where the DNA matches it firmly. Where a row states a size, it is once, few, many or the class of an expanded clone; other rows omit it.

abundance: few; d_gene: .; v_gene: TRBV7-2; j_gene: TRBJ2-3; CDR3nt: TGTGCCAGCAGCTTAGCGTCAACAGGGCGATCAGATACGCAGTATTTT; CDR3aa: CASSLASTGRSDTQYF
abundance: .; d_gene: TRBD2; v_gene: TRBV5-1; j_gene: TRBJ2-3; CDR3nt: TGCGCCAGCAGCTTGGAAGCGGGAGGCCCTAGCACAGATACGCAGTATTTT; CDR3aa: CASSLEAGGPSTDTQYF
abundance: .; d_gene: .; v_gene: TRBV20-1; j_gene: TRBJ1-1; CDR3nt: TGCAGTGTGGGGAACACTGAAGCTTTCTTT; CDR3aa: CSVGNTEAFF
abundance: .; d_gene: .; v_gene: TRBV29-1; j_gene: TRBJ1-2; CDR3nt: TGCAGCGTTGAAGATAGAGGAACAGGGATCTATGGCTACACCTTC; CDR3aa: CSVEDRGTGIYGYTF
abundance: .; d_gene: .; v_gene: TRBV28; j_gene: TRBJ1-6; CDR3nt: TGTGCCAGCACCCTCGGGGGCGGAAGCTCCTATAATTCACCCCTCCACTTT; CDR3aa: CASTLGGGSSYNSPLHF
abundance: once; d_gene: TRBD1; v_gene: TRBV6-5; j_gene: TRBJ1-2; CDR3nt: TGTGCCAGACGACAGGGGCTCTGGAGCTACACCTTC; CDR3aa: CARRQGLWSYTF
abundance: .; d_gene: TRBD2; v_gene: TRBV6-5; j_gene: TRBJ2-3; CDR3nt: TGTGCCAGCAGTTACTCGTCTAGCGGGGGTGTAGATACGCAGTATTTT; CDR3aa: CASSYSSSGGVDTQYF
abundance: once; d_gene: .; v_gene: TRBV7-9; j_gene: TRBJ1-2; CDR3nt: TGTGCCAGCAGTCACCTAACACTTTCTAACTATGGCTACACCTTC; CDR3aa: CASSHLTLSNYGYTF
abundance: .; d_gene: .; v_gene: TRBV19; j_gene: TRBJ2-2; CDR3nt: TGTGCCAGTAGTATACTAGTGGCCGGGGAGCTGTTTTTT; CDR3aa: CASSILVAGELFF
abundance: .; d_gene: .; v_gene: TRBV6-4; j_gene: TRBJ2-3; CDR3nt: TGTGCCAGCAGTGAGTTTTTTTGGGCAGATACGCAGTATTTT; CDR3aa: CASSEFFWADTQYF
abundance: few; d_gene: .; v_gene: TRBV19; j_gene: TRBJ2-1; CDR3nt: TGTGCCAGTAGTATTGCGATGGGACAGCAGTTCTTC; CDR3aa: CASSIAMGQQFF
abundance: .; d_gene: .; v_gene: TRBV4-1; j_gene: TRBJ1-6; CDR3nt: TGCGCCAGCAGCCAAGGTGACAGGAATAATTCACCCCTCCACTTT; CDR3aa: CASSQGDRNNSPLHF
abundance: .; d_gene: .; v_gene: TRBV3-1/TRBV3-2; j_gene: TRBJ2-7; CDR3nt: TGTGCCAGCAGCCAAGGCGGGGAGGAGCAGTACTTC; CDR3aa: CASSQGGEEQYF
abundance: .; d_gene: .; v_gene: TRBV5-1; j_gene: TRBJ2-1; CDR3nt: TGCGCCAGCAGCTTGGCGGGAAGGATCGACAATGAGCAGTTCTTC; CDR3aa: CASSLAGRIDNEQFF
abundance: few; d_gene: .; v_gene: TRBV27; j_gene: TRBJ1-1; CDR3nt: TGTGCCAGCAGTCGACGTTTGAACACTGAAGCTTTCTTT; CDR3aa: CASSRRLNTEAFF
abundance: .; d_gene: TRBD2; v_gene: TRBV7-3; j_gene: TRBJ2-1; CDR3nt: TGTGCCAGCAGCTTAAGACTAGCGGGAGCGGCTGAGCAGTTCTTC; CDR3aa: CASSLRLAGAAEQFF
abundance: once; d_gene: TRBD2; v_gene: TRBV10-1; j_gene: TRBJ2-1; CDR3nt: TGCGCCAGCAGTGTCCCTAGCGGGGGTCCCTCCTACAATGAGCAGTTCTTC; CDR3aa: CASSVPSGGPSYNEQFF
abundance: .; d_gene: .; v_gene: TRBV18; j_gene: TRBJ2-1; CDR3nt: TGTGCCAGCTCCCCGGAGGGGTACAATGAGCAGTTCTTC; CDR3aa: CASSPEGYNEQFF
abundance: .; d_gene: .; v_gene: TRBV11-3; j_gene: TRBJ1-1; CDR3nt: TGTGCCAGCAGCTTAAAAAAAGGACGCTTGGGAACTGAAGCTTTCTTT; CDR3aa: CASSLKKGRLGTEAFF
abundance: .; d_gene: .; v_gene: TRBV7-2; j_gene: TRBJ2-7; CDR3nt: TGTGCCAGCAGCTTAAGGGCGGCCCAGGGGTACGAGCAGTACTTC; CDR3aa: CASSLRAAQGYEQYF
abundance: medium-sized; d_gene: .; v_gene: TRBV14; j_gene: TRBJ1-2; CDR3nt: TGTGCCAGCAGGCCAACGGGGGCCGTATGGACAGATGGCTACACCTTC; CDR3aa: CASRPTGAVWTDGYTF
abundance: .; d_gene: TRBD2; v_gene: TRBV4-1; j_gene: TRBJ2-7; CDR3nt: TGCGCCAGCAGCCAGGCGACGCTAGCGGGAGGGCTCTACGAGCAGTACTTC; CDR3aa: CASSQATLAGGLYEQYF
abundance: once; d_gene: TRBD2; v_gene: TRBV6-5; j_gene: TRBJ2-1; CDR3nt: TGTGCCAGCAGCCGCGGGGGGAATGAGCAGTTCTTC; CDR3aa: CASSRGGNEQFF
abundance: .; d_gene: TRBD1; v_gene: TRBV12-3/TRBV12-4; j_gene: TRBJ1-2; CDR3nt: TGTGCCAGCAGTCCCCAGACAGGGTTGGGCTACACCTTC; CDR3aa: CASSPQTGLGYTF
abundance: .; d_gene: .; v_gene: TRBV30; j_gene: TRBJ2-7; CDR3nt: TGTGCCTGGAGTCCCCATGGGAACGAGCAGTACTTC; CDR3aa: CAWSPHGNEQYF
abundance: few; d_gene: .; v_gene: TRBV7-2; j_gene: TRBJ2-5; CDR3nt: TGTGCCAGCAGCCAAGAGACCCAGTACTTC; CDR3aa: CASSQETQYF
abundance: .; d_gene: TRBD1; v_gene: TRBV4-2; j_gene: TRBJ1-1; CDR3nt: TGTGCCAGCAGCCACCTCTTGACAGGGTTGAACACTGAAGCTTTCTTT; CDR3aa: CASSHLLTGLNTEAFF
abundance: .; d_gene: .; v_gene: TRBV12-3/TRBV12-4; j_gene: TRBJ1-5; CDR3nt: TGTGCCACCACGGACGGAAGGCAGCCCCAGCATTTT; CDR3aa: CATTDGRQPQHF
abundance: .; d_gene: .; v_gene: TRBV27; j_gene: TRBJ2-1; CDR3nt: TGTGCCAGCAGTTTTGGGACACGAGGCAATGAGCAGTTCTTC; CDR3aa: CASSFGTRGNEQFF
abundance: .; d_gene: .; v_gene: TRBV7-2; j_gene: TRBJ1-2; CDR3nt: TGTGCCAGCAGCCCCCCCGGCACCTATGGCTACACCTTC; CDR3aa: CASSPPGTYGYTF
abundance: .; d_gene: .; v_gene: TRBV2; j_gene: TRBJ2-7; CDR3nt: TGTGCCAGCAGTGAAGTGGGCGAGCAGTACTTC; CDR3aa: CASSEVGEQYF
abundance: .; d_gene: .; v_gene: TRBV7-9; j_gene: TRBJ1-2; CDR3nt: TGTGCCAGCAGCTTAGTCGGGACACCTTATGGCTACACCTTC; CDR3aa: CASSLVGTPYGYTF
abundance: .; d_gene: TRBD1; v_gene: TRBV5-1; j_gene: TRBJ1-1; CDR3nt: TGCGCCAGCAGCTGGACAGGTGTCACCTTGAACACTGAAGCTTTCTTT; CDR3aa: CASSWTGVTLNTEAFF
abundance: .; d_gene: .; v_gene: TRBV9; j_gene: TRBJ2-3; CDR3nt: TGTGCCAGCAGCGTAGATATGCCAGATACGCAGTATTTT; CDR3aa: CASSVDMPDTQYF
abundance: .; d_gene: .; v_gene: TRBV29-1; j_gene: TRBJ1-2; CDR3nt: TGCAGCGCCGGGACACCGGAAAACTATGGCTACACCTTC; CDR3aa: CSAGTPENYGYTF
abundance: .; d_gene: .; v_gene: TRBV4-3; j_gene: TRBJ2-2; CDR3nt: TGCGCCAGCAGCCTGGGTGATGAGGCCACCGGGGAGCTGTTTTTT; CDR3aa: CASSLGDEATGELFF
abundance: .; d_gene: .; v_gene: TRBV7-2; j_gene: TRBJ1-6; CDR3nt: TGTGCCAGCAGCTTAGCTGGCAGGGAGGATTCACCCCTCCACTTT; CDR3aa: CASSLAGREDSPLHF
abundance: .; d_gene: .; v_gene: TRBV18; j_gene: TRBJ1-2; CDR3nt: TGTGCCAGCCCACCACCCCTGGAATTTAACTATGGCTACACCTTC; CDR3aa: CASPPPLEFNYGYTF
abundance: .; d_gene: TRBD1; v_gene: TRBV2; j_gene: TRBJ2-1; CDR3nt: TGTGCCAGCAGCAACGAGGGGGCTTCCTACAATGAGCAGTTCTTC; CDR3aa: CASSNEGASYNEQFF
abundance: .; d_gene: .; v_gene: TRBV7-9; j_gene: TRBJ1-1; CDR3nt: TGTGCCAGCAGCTTAATGGAGAACACTGAAGCTTTCTTT; CDR3aa: CASSLMENTEAFF
abundance: .; d_gene: .; v_gene: TRBV28; j_gene: TRBJ2-7; CDR3nt: TGTGCCAGCAGTTCTATCCCACCGGGACGAACCTACGAGCAGTACTTC; CDR3aa: CASSSIPPGRTYEQYF
abundance: .; d_gene: TRBD1; v_gene: TRBV5-1; j_gene: TRBJ2-6; CDR3nt: TGCGCCAGCAGCTTGGTGGGACAGGGGGCCGGTGGCTCTGGGGCCAACGTCCTGACTTTC; CDR3aa: CASSLVGQGAGGSGANVLTF
abundance: .; d_gene: TRBD2; v_gene: TRBV28; j_gene: TRBJ2-1; CDR3nt: TGTGCCATCGGACTAGCGGGGGGCACCTACAATGAGCAGTTCTTC; CDR3aa: CAIGLAGGTYNEQFF
abundance: .; d_gene: TRBD2; v_gene: TRBV29-1; j_gene: TRBJ2-3; CDR3nt: TGCAGCGTTGCTAGCGGGGCCGGCCGCACAGATACGCAGTATTTT; CDR3aa: CSVASGAGRTDTQYF
abundance: .; d_gene: .; v_gene: TRBV19; j_gene: TRBJ1-3; CDR3nt: TGTGCCAGTAGTACGACAGGACGGATCTCTGGAAACACCATATATTTT; CDR3aa: CASSTTGRISGNTIYF
abundance: .; d_gene: .; v_gene: TRBV30; j_gene: TRBJ1-3; CDR3nt: TGTGCCTGGGACGCGGGACACCGCCTCGGCGCCATATATTTT; CDR3aa: CAWDAGHRLGAIYF
abundance: .; d_gene: TRBD1; v_gene: TRBV28; j_gene: TRBJ1-4; CDR3nt: TGTGCCAGCAGTTTATCCCCGTATTCGACAGGGGGGGGTCGGGGTGAAAAACTGTTTTTT; CDR3aa: CASSLSPYSTGGGRGEKLFF
abundance: .; d_gene: TRBD1; v_gene: TRBV9; j_gene: TRBJ1-5; CDR3nt: TGTGCCAGCCCTGGGCAGGGGGCGGCTCAGCCCCAGCATTTT; CDR3aa: CASPGQGAAQPQHF
abundance: .; d_gene: TRBD2; v_gene: TRBV7-6; j_gene: TRBJ2-5; CDR3nt: TGTGCCAGCAGCTTAGAACCGCTAGCGGGGGGGCAAGAGACCCAGTACTTC; CDR3aa: CASSLEPLAGGQETQYF
abundance: once; d_gene: .; v_gene: TRBV6-2/TRBV6-3; j_gene: TRBJ2-6; CDR3nt: TGTGCCAGCAGTTACGGGTTCTCTGGGGCCAACGTCCTGACTTTC; CDR3aa: CASSYGFSGANVLTF
abundance: .; d_gene: .; v_gene: TRBV21-1; j_gene: TRBJ2-1; CDR3nt: TGTGCCAGCAGTCTGAGACTTGGGGGGAATCGTGATGAGCAGTTCTTC; CDR3aa: CASSLRLGGNRDEQFF
abundance: few; d_gene: .; v_gene: TRBV5-1; j_gene: TRBJ1-6; CDR3nt: TGCGCCAGCAGCTTGGTTCAGGAGGACTCACCCCTCCACTTT; CDR3aa: CASSLVQEDSPLHF
abundance: .; d_gene: .; v_gene: TRBV19; j_gene: TRBJ1-5; CDR3nt: TGTGCCAGTATTACGGGGGCAGTAGGCGATCAGCCCCAGCATTTT; CDR3aa: CASITGAVGDQPQHF
abundance: .; d_gene: TRBD1; v_gene: TRBV24-1; j_gene: TRBJ1-5; CDR3nt: TGTGCCACCAGTGAACTTATCGACAGGGCCACAAATCAGCCCCAGCATTTT; CDR3aa: CATSELIDRATNQPQHF
abundance: once; d_gene: .; v_gene: TRBV28; j_gene: TRBJ2-7; CDR3nt: TGTGCCAGCAGTTTGTTCCCCGCGGGAAAGCGGAACGAGCAGTACTTC; CDR3aa: CASSLFPAGKRNEQYF
abundance: .; d_gene: .; v_gene: TRBV25-1; j_gene: TRBJ1-1; CDR3nt: TGTGCCAGCAGTGAAGGGCGGGCTTTCTTT; CDR3aa: CASSEGRAFF
abundance: .; d_gene: TRBD1; v_gene: TRBV6-1; j_gene: TRBJ1-6; CDR3nt: TGTGCCAGCAGTGAAGCCGGGACAGACTCCAATTCACCCCTCCACTTT; CDR3aa: CASSEAGTDSNSPLHF
abundance: .; d_gene: .; v_gene: TRBV18; j_gene: TRBJ1-1; CDR3nt: TGTGCCAGCTCAACCGAGGACACTGAAGCTTTCTTT; CDR3aa: CASSTEDTEAFF
abundance: .; d_gene: TRBD1; v_gene: TRBV7-9; j_gene: TRBJ1-4; CDR3nt: TGTGCCAGCAGTCAGACGACAGGGCCGGGTGAACTGTTTTTT; CDR3aa: CASSQTTGPGELFF
abundance: .; d_gene: .; v_gene: TRBV7-3; j_gene: TRBJ2-5; CDR3nt: TGTGCCAGCAGCTTAACAGCGACCGGAGAGACCCAGTACTTC; CDR3aa: CASSLTATGETQYF